These T cell receptor beta chains were read from a single sample in a study of read filtering for tumor transcriptome and immune sequencing. TCRdb ran MiXCR on the reads and lists one entry per CDR3 protein. The sample holds fewer than 45,000 distinct CDR3 sequences, roughly 13% seen once. Sequenced material: a population of CD138-negative cells sorted from bone marrow. All receptors come from a donor aged 40 or older with multiple myeloma. Each CDR3 is given with its conserved first and last residue. The D gene is left open where the match is weak. Clone size, where shown, is once, few, many, or a class for clones that have expanded.

>many|TRBV7-9|.|TRBJ2-3
CASSPRTASTDTQYF
TGTGCCAGCAGCCCCCGGACAGCTAGCACAGATACGCAGTATTTT
>many|TRBV30|TRBD1|TRBJ2-5
CAWISGPDRGLSQETQYF
TGTGCCTGGATTAGCGGACCGGACAGGGGGCTTTCGCAAGAGACCCAGTACTTC
>.|TRBV15|TRBD2|TRBJ2-1
CATSSASGYNEQFF
TGTGCCACCAGCTCAGCTAGCGGCTACAATGAGCAGTTCTTC
>many|TRBV29-1|.|TRBJ2-6
CSVAEYPSGGANVLTF
TGCAGCGTTGCGGAGTATCCTTCTGGGGGGGCCAACGTCCTGACTTTC
>.|TRBV11-2|.|TRBJ2-5
CASSSLTYPDRETQYF
TGTGCCAGCAGCTCGCTGACTTATCCTGACCGGGAGACCCAGTACTTC
>many|TRBV6-5|.|TRBJ2-2
CASSYSYREGADTGELFF
TGTGCCAGCAGTTACTCCTACAGGGAGGGCGCGGACACCGGGGAGCTGTTTTTT
>many|TRBV11-2|.|TRBJ1-1
CASSYTGMTEAFF
TGTGCCAGCAGCTACACAGGGATGACTGAAGCTTTCTTT
>many|TRBV6-1|.|TRBJ1-1
CASSEYGGEKAFF
TGTGCCAGCAGTGAATATGGGGGGGAGAAGGCTTTCTTT
>many|TRBV6-2/TRBV6-3|.|TRBJ1-5
CASRRGGGDQPQHF
TGTGCCAGCAGGAGGGGGGGGGGCGATCAGCCCCAGCATTTT
>many|TRBV20-1|.|TRBJ2-1
CSAAERNSYNEQFF
TGCAGTGCGGCGGAGCGAAACTCCTACAATGAGCAGTTCTTC
>many|TRBV18|.|TRBJ2-6
CASSPWATQTSGANVLTF
TGTGCCAGCTCACCATGGGCCACACAGACCTCTGGGGCCAACGTCCTGACTTTC
>many|TRBV20-1|.|TRBJ1-5
CSATEDSNQPQHF
TGCAGTGCTACGGAGGATAGCAATCAGCCCCAGCATTTT
>many|TRBV5-1|TRBD2|TRBJ2-7
CASSATSGSYEQYF
TGCGCCAGCAGCGCGACTAGCGGGAGTTACGAGCAGTACTTC
>many|TRBV20-1|.|TRBJ2-1
CSAPEGPKGPESYNEQFF
TGCAGTGCTCCCGAGGGGCCCAAAGGTCCTGAATCCTACAATGAGCAGTTCTTC
>.|TRBV30|.|TRBJ1-2
CAWSVANYGYTF
TGTGCCTGGAGTGTCGCGAACTATGGCTACACCTTC
>many|TRBV18|.|TRBJ2-3
CASSPRDSRTDTQYF
TGTGCCAGCTCACCCCGGGACTCCCGCACAGATACGCAGTATTTT
>few|TRBV19|.|TRBJ2-7
CAIGHGRSSYEQYF
TGTGCCATAGGCCACGGCAGGAGCTCCTACGAGCAGTACTTC
>few|TRBV7-9|.|TRBJ1-6
CASSSLETGNSPLHF
TGTGCCAGCAGCTCCCTCGAGACAGGCAATTCACCCCTCCACTTT
>many|TRBV5-5|.|TRBJ2-5
CASSYRPGRQETQYF
TGTGCCAGCAGCTATAGACCGGGACGGCAAGAGACCCAGTACTTC
>many|TRBV11-2|.|TRBJ2-1
CASSPPGAYYMYEQFF
TGTGCCAGCAGCCCCCCCGGGGCCTACTACATGTATGAGCAGTTCTTC
>many|TRBV29-1|TRBD2|TRBJ2-7
CSVEVSGLAEAYEQYF
TGCAGCGTTGAAGTTTCCGGACTAGCGGAGGCCTACGAGCAGTACTTC
>many|TRBV20-1|.|TRBJ2-5
CSASQLGQPGAQYF
TGCAGTGCTAGCCAATTGGGGCAGCCAGGGGCCCAGTACTTC
>once|TRBV20-1|TRBD2|TRBJ2-3
CSARLIGRVMSTDMQYF
TGCAGTGCGCGGCTGATCGGGAGGGTAATGAGCACAGATATGCAGTATTTT
>few|TRBV3-1|.|TRBJ1-3
CASSPPGSGNTIYF
TGTGCCAGCAGCCCACCGGGCTCTGGAAACACCATATATTTT
>many|TRBV7-2|.|TRBJ2-3
CASSLEGTSTDTQYF
TGTGCCAGCAGCTTAGAGGGGACTAGCACAGATACGCAGTATTTT
>.|TRBV12-3/TRBV12-4|.|TRBJ1-5
CASTGTLSNQPQHF
TGTGCCAGTACCGGGACCCTTAGCAATCAGCCCCAGCATTTT
>many|TRBV6-2/TRBV6-3|.|TRBJ1-5
CASSFDKQPQHF
TGTGCCAGCAGTTTCGACAAGCAGCCCCAGCATTTT
>.|TRBV28|.|TRBJ1-5
CASRIQAVGNQPQHF
TGTGCCAGCAGAATACAGGCCGTTGGCAATCAGCCCCAGCATTTT
>.|TRBV20-1|.|TRBJ2-5
CSASFDKQETQYF
TGCAGTGCTAGTTTTGATAAACAAGAGACCCAGTACTTC
>many|TRBV5-1|.|TRBJ2-6
CASSTQGANVLTF
TGCGCCAGCAGCACGCAAGGGGCCAACGTCCTGACTTTC
>few|TRBV28|.|TRBJ2-7
CASRPGYPYEQYF
TGTGCCAGCAGGCCAGGGTATCCCTACGAGCAGTACTTC
>many|TRBV29-1|.|TRBJ2-3
CSVEMGADTQYF
TGCAGCGTTGAAATGGGGGCAGATACGCAGTATTTT
>many|TRBV20-1|.|TRBJ2-1
CSAREGYNEQFF
TGCAGTGCTAGAGAGGGGTACAATGAGCAGTTCTTC
>many|TRBV24-1|.|TRBJ2-1
CATSDVIGGVSSYNEQFF
TGTGCCACCAGTGACGTAATTGGCGGGGTGAGCTCCTACAATGAGCAGTTCTTC
>few|TRBV3-1|.|TRBJ2-1
CASSLLSAQFF
TGTGCCAGCAGCCTTTTATCCGCGCAGTTCTTC
>many|TRBV6-6|.|TRBJ2-7
CATRGRAEQYF
TGTGCCACCCGGGGGCGGGCCGAGCAGTACTTC
>many|TRBV19|.|TRBJ1-5
CASSKGDGSYQPQHF
TGTGCCAGTAGTAAGGGTGACGGAAGTTATCAGCCCCAGCATTTT
>few|TRBV3-1|TRBD1|TRBJ2-7
CASSQGTGGYEQYF
TGTGCCAGCAGCCAGGGGACAGGGGGCTACGAGCAGTACTTC
>many|TRBV20-1|.|TRBJ2-7
CSARPHEGTPYEQYF
TGCAGTGCTAGACCACACGAAGGGACACCCTACGAGCAGTACTTC
>many|TRBV29-1|.|TRBJ2-7
CSAALGGSFYEQYF
TGCAGCGCTGCACTTGGAGGGAGTTTCTACGAGCAGTACTTC
>.|TRBV20-1|TRBD2|TRBJ2-1
CSARGLAVDNEQFF
TGCAGTGCTAGAGGTCTAGCGGTAGACAACGAGCAGTTCTTC
>many|TRBV20-1|.|TRBJ1-1
CSATPSRGRYTEAFF
TGCAGTGCCACACCTTCCCGGGGTAGGTACACTGAAGCTTTCTTT
>.|TRBV7-9|.|TRBJ1-1
CASSLQLNTEAFF
TGTGCCAGCAGCTTACAGCTGAACACTGAAGCTTTCTTT
>many|TRBV6-2/TRBV6-3|TRBD1|TRBJ2-7
CATKGQQTYEQYF
TGTGCCACCAAGGGACAGCAGACCTACGAGCAGTACTTC
>many|TRBV7-9|TRBD2|TRBJ2-1
CASSPDGPGLAGGEQFF
TGTGCCAGCAGCCCTGACGGGCCGGGACTAGCGGGAGGTGAGCAGTTCTTC
>many|TRBV6-5|TRBD1|TRBJ1-4
CASSFPDRGHEKLFF
TGTGCCAGCAGTTTTCCGGACAGGGGGCATGAAAAACTGTTTTTT
>many|TRBV4-2|TRBD2|TRBJ2-7
CASSQEGTSGIYEQYF
TGTGCCAGCAGCCAGGAGGGGACTAGCGGGATCTACGAGCAGTACTTC
>many|TRBV20-1|TRBD1|TRBJ2-7
CSAPRDRKASEQYF
TGCAGTGCCCCCCGGGACAGGAAGGCAAGCGAGCAGTACTTC
>many|TRBV11-2|TRBD2|TRBJ2-5
CASSLRTSGSETQYF
TGTGCCAGCAGCTTACGGACTAGCGGGAGTGAGACCCAGTACTTC
>.|TRBV12-3/TRBV12-4|.|TRBJ1-3
CASSSGWDGNTIYF
TGTGCCAGCAGTTCTGGGTGGGATGGAAACACCATATATTTT
>many|TRBV7-2|TRBD2|TRBJ2-1
CASSSLAGGSFEQFF
TGTGCCAGCAGCTCCCTAGCGGGAGGCTCATTTGAGCAGTTCTTC
>many|TRBV20-1|.|TRBJ2-7
CSAAGRKIYEQYF
TGCAGTGCGGCTGGACGGAAAATCTACGAGCAGTACTTC
>many|TRBV7-2|.|TRBJ2-3
CASKKFVSTDTQYF
TGTGCAAGCAAAAAGTTCGTTAGCACAGATACGCAGTATTTT
>many|TRBV20-1|.|TRBJ2-5
CSARDPLRAGAQYF
TGCAGTGCTAGAGATCCTTTGCGGGCAGGGGCCCAGTACTTC
>many|TRBV19|TRBD1|TRBJ2-2
CAVRGPVTGELFF
TGTGCCGTCAGGGGGCCGGTCACCGGGGAGCTGTTTTTT
>.|TRBV28|.|TRBJ2-4
CASSAGHLVAKNIQYF
TGTGCCAGCAGTGCCGGACACCTCGTAGCCAAAAACATTCAGTACTTC
>many|TRBV19|.|TRBJ1-4
CASIEGRDEKLFF
TGTGCCAGTATCGAGGGGCGCGACGAAAAACTGTTTTTT